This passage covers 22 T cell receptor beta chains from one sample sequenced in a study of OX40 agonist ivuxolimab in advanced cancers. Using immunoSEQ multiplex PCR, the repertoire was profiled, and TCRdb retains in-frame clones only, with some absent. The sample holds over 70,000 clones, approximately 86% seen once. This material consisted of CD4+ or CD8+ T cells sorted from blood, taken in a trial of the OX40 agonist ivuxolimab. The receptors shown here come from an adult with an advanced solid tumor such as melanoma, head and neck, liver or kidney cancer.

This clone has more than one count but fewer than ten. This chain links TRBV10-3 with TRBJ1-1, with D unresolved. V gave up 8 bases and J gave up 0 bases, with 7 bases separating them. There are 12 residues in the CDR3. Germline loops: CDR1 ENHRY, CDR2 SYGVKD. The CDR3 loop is CAIRRMNTEAFF. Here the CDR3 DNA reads TGTGCCATCCGGCGGATGAACACTGAAGCTTTCTTT.

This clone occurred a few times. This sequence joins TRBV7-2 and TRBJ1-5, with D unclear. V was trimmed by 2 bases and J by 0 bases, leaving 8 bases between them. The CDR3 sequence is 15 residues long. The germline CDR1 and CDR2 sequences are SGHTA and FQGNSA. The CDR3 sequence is CASSLTRTSNQPQHF. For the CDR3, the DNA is TGTGCCAGCAGCTTAACTCGGACTAGCAATCAGCCCCAGCATTTT.

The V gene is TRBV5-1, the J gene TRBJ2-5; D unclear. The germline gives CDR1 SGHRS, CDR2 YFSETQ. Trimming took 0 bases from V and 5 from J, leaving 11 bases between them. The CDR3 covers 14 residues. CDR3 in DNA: TGCGCCAGCAGCTTGGTGCCGCTTAGGGAGACCCAGTACTTC. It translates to CASSLVPLRETQYF.

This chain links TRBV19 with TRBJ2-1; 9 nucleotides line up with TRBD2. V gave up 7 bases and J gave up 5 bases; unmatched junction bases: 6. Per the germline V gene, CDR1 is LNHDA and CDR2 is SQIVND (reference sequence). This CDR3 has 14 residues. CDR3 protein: CASMLAGLDNEQFF. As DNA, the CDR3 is TGTGCCAGTATGCTAGCGGGGTTGGACAATGAGCAGTTCTTC. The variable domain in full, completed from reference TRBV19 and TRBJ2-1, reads DGGITQSPKYLFRKEGQNVTLSCEQNLNHDAMYWYRQDPGQGLRLIYYSQIVNDFQKGDIAEGYSVSREKKESFPLTVTSAQKNPTAFYLCASMLAGLDNEQFFGPGTRLTVL.

For the CDR3, the DNA is TGTGCCAGCAGAGCCGGGACTAGCGGGGACCCAGGCGAGACCCAGTACTTC. The encoded protein is CASRAGTSGDPGETQYF. The chain has TRBV5-4 and TRBJ2-5; TRBD2 aligns across 13 bases. Trimming removed 5 bases from V and 5 bases from J; junction bases left unmatched: 12. The CDR3 spans 17 residues. The germline V gene encodes CDR1 SGHNT and CDR2 YYREEE (reference sequence).

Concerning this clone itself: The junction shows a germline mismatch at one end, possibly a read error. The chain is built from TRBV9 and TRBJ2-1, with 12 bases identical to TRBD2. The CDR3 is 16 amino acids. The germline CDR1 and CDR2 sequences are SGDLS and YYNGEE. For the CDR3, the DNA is TGTGCCGGCAGCCCCCGGACTAGCGGGGACTATAATGAGCAGTTCTTC. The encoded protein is CAGSPRTSGDYNEQFF.

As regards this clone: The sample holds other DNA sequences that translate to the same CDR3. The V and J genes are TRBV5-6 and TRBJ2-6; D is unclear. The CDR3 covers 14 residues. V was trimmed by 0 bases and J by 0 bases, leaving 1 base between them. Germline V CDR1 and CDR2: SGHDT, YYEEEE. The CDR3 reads CASSLVSGANVLTF. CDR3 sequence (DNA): TGTGCCAGCAGCTTGGTCTCTGGGGCCAACGTCCTGACTTTC. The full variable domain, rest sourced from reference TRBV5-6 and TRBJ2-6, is DAGVTQSPTHLIKTRGQQVTLRCSPKSGHDTVSWYQQALGQGPQFIFQYYEEEERQRGNFPDRFSGHQFPNYSSELNVNALLLGDSALYLCASSLVSGANVLTFGAGSRLTVL.

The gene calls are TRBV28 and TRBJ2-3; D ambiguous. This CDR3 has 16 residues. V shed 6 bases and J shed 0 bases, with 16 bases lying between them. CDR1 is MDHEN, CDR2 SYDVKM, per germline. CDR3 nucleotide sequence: TGTGCCAGCAGATCCCGACCGTGGGCCAGCACAGATACGCAGTATTTT. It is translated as CASRSRPWASTDTQYF.

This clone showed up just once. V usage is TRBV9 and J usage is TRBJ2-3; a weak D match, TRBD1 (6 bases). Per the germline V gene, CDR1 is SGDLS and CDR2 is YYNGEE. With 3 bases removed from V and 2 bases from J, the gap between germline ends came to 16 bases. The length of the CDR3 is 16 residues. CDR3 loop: CASSGGRALYTDTQYF. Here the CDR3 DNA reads TGTGCCAGCAGCGGGGGGCGGGCTCTTTACACAGATACGCAGTATTTT.

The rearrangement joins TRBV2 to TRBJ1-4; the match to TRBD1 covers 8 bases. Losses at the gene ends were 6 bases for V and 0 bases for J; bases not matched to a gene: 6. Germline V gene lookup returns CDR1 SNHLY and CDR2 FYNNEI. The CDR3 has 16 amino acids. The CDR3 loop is CASSLGTGSTNEKLFF. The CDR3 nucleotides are TGTGCCAGCAGCCTTGGGACAGGATCAACTAATGAAAAACTGTTTTTT.

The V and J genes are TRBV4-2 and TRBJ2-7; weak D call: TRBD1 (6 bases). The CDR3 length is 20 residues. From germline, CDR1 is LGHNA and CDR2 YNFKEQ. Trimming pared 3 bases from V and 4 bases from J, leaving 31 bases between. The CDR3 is CASSHPNQRGTQQTYYEQYF. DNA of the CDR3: TGTGCCAGCAGCCACCCGAATCAGAGGGGGACCCAACAAACGTATTACGAGCAGTACTTC.

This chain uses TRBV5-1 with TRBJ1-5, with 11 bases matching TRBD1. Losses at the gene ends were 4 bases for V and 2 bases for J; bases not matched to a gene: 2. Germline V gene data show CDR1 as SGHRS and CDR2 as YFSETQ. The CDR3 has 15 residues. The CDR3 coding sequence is TGCGCCAGCAGCCCGGGACAGGGGGGCAATCAGCCCCAGCATTTT. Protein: CASSPGQGGNQPQHF.

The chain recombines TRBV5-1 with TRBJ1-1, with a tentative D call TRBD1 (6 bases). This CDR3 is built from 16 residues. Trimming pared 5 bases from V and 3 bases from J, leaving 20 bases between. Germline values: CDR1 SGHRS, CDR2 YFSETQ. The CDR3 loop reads CASRLAGGQIDTEAFF. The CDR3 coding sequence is TGCGCCAGCAGGCTGGCGGGGGGGCAGATAGACACTGAAGCTTTCTTT.

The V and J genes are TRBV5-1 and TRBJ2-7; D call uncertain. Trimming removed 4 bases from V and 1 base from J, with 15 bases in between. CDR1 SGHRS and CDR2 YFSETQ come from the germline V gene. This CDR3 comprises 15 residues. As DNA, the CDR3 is TGCGCCAGCAGCCCCGGCCGGACGCTATCCTACGAGCAGTACTTC. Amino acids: CASSPGRTLSYEQYF. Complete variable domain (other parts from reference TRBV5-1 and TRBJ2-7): KAGVTQTPRYLIKTRGQQVTLSCSPISGHRSVSWYQQTPGQGLQFLFEYFSETQRNKGNFPGRFSGRQFSNSRSEMNVSTLELGDSALYLCASSPGRTLSYEQYFGPGTRLTVT.

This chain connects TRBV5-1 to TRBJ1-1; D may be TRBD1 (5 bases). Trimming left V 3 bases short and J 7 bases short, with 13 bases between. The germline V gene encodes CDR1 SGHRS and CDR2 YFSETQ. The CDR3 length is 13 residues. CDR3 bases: TGCGCCAGCAGCTCAGACCTTGGGGGTGAAGCTTTCTTT. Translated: CASSSDLGGEAFF.

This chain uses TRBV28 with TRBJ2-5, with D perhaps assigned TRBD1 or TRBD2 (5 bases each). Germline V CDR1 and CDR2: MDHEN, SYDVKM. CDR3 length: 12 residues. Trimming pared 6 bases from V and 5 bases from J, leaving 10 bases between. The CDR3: CASRWDGETQYF. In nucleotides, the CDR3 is TGTGCCAGCAGATGGGACGGGGAGACCCAGTACTTC.

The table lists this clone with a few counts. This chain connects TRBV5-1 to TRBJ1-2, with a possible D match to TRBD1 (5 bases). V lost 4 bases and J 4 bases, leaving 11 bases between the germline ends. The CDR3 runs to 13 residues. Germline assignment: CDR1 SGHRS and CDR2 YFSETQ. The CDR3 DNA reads TGCGCCAGCAGCCCGGGACCTTCCTATGGCTACACCTTC. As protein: CASSPGPSYGYTF.

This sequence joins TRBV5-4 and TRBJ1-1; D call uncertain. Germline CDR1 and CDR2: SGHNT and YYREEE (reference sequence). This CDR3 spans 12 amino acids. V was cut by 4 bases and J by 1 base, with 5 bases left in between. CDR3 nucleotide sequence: TGTGCCAGCAGCCGACAGAACACTGAAGCTTTCTTT. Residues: CASSRQNTEAFF.

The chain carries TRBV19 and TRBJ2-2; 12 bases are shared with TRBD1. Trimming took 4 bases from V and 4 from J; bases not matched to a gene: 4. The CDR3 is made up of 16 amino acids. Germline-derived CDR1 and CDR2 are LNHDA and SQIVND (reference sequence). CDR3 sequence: CASSKGQGAGTGELFF. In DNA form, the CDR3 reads TGTGCCAGTAGTAAGGGACAGGGGGCCGGCACCGGGGAGCTGTTTTTT.

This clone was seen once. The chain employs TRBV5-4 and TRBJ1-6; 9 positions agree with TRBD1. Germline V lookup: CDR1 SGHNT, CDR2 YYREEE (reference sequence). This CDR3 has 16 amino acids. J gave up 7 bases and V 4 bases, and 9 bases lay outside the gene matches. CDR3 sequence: CASSAGQGPWNSPLHF. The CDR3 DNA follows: TGTGCCAGCAGCGCCGGACAGGGGCCTTGGAATTCACCCCTCCACTTT. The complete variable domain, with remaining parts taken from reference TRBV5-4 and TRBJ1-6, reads ETGVTQSPTHLIKTRGQQVTLRCSSQSGHNTVSWYQQALGQGPQFIFQYYREEENGRGNFPPRFSGLQFPNYSSELNVNALELDDSALYLCASSAGQGPWNSPLHFGNGTRLTVT.

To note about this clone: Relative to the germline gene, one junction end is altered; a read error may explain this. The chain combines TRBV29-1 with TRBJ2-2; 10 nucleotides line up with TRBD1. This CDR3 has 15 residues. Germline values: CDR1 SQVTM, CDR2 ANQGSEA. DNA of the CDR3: TGCAGCGTTAAAGACAGGGGGCCGCGGACCGGGGAGCTGTTTTTT. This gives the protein CSVKDRGPRTGELFF.

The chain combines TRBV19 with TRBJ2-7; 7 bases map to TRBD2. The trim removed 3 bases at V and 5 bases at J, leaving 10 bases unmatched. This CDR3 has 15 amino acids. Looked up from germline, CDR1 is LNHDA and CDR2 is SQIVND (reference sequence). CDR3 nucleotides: TGTGCCAGTAGTATTGCGGGGGAATCAAGAGACGAGCAGTACTTC. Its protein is CASSIAGESRDEQYF.